The rows below give T cell receptor beta chains drawn from one sample of a study of blood T cell repertoires in COVID-19. Clones were sequenced by immunoSEQ multiplex PCR, and TCRdb holds only the in-frame ones, with some missing. Seen here are about 160,000 clones, roughly 91% observed once, and the top ten hold approximately 4.6%. Input material: peripheral blood. Receptor source: a woman between 50 and 59 years old with acute or convalescent COVID-19. Both conserved end residues are part of each CDR3. A D gene is named only where the DNA matches it firmly. Part of the rows lack a size; the others show once, few, many or a class for expanded clones.

size	V	D	J	CDR3	DNA
NA	TRBV6-5	NA	TRBJ1-1	CASSYGGTNTEAFF	TGTGCCAGCAGTTACGGGGGGACGAACACTGAAGCTTTCTTT
NA	TRBV28	NA	TRBJ1-2	CASSSRVSFYGYTF	TGTGCCAGCAGTTCCCGAGTTTCATTCTATGGCTACACCTTC
NA	TRBV28	TRBD2	TRBJ2-6	CASSFGGVGANVLTF	TGTGCCAGCAGTTTTGGGGGGGTTGGGGCCAACGTCCTGACTTTC
NA	TRBV28	NA	TRBJ1-2	CASSLIVEPKWYGYTF	TGTGCCAGCAGTTTAATTGTGGAGCCCAAGTGGTATGGCTACACCTTC
NA	TRBV28	TRBD1	TRBJ2-7	CASSGGQGLYEQYF	TGTGCCAGCAGTGGTGGACAGGGACTTTACGAGCAGTACTTC
NA	TRBV7-2	NA	TRBJ2-6	CASSREFPGANVLTF	TGTGCCAGCAGTCGAGAATTCCCTGGGGCCAACGTCCTGACTTTC
NA	TRBV21-1	NA	TRBJ1-1	CASSPDRLNTEAFF	TGTGCCAGCAGCCCCGACAGGCTGAACACTGAAGCTTTCTTT
NA	TRBV28	NA	TRBJ2-5	CASSLSGGVTQYF	TGTGCCAGCAGCCTTAGCGGAGGTGTGACCCAGTACTTC
NA	TRBV24-1	NA	TRBJ2-4	CATSEEGTKNIQYF	TGTGCCACCAGTGAGGAGGGTACCAAAAACATTCAGTACTTC
NA	TRBV5-4	TRBD2	TRBJ2-1	CASSLPGGPLFEQFF	TGTGCCAGCAGCTTGCCGGGAGGGCCGTTATTTGAGCAGTTCTTC
NA	TRBV4-3	NA	TRBJ1-2	CASSQATGPSGYTF	TGCGCCAGCAGCCAAGCTACAGGGCCCTCGGGCTACACCTTC
NA	TRBV7-8	NA	TRBJ2-2	CASSLGVGELFF	TGTGCCAGCAGCTTAGGAGTCGGGGAGCTGTTTTTT
NA	TRBV3-1/TRBV3-2	NA	TRBJ1-2	CASSRTDYGYTF	TGTGCCAGCAGCCGGACTGATTATGGCTACACCTTT
NA	TRBV5-1	NA	TRBJ1-2	CASSLGREGGGYTF	TGCGCCAGCAGCTTGGGCAGGGAAGGAGGGGGCTACACCTTC
NA	TRBV5-4	NA	TRBJ2-5	CASSKLMGLQETQYF	TGTGCCAGCAGCAAATTAATGGGACTCCAAGAGACCCAGTACTTC
NA	TRBV28	TRBD1	TRBJ2-3	CASTLGGQGTDTQYF	TGTGCCAGCACCCTAGGGGGACAGGGAACAGATACGCAGTATTTT
NA	TRBV7-2	NA	TRBJ2-1	CASSGGQYSYNEQFF	TGTGCCAGCAGCGGTGGACAGTACTCCTACAATGAGCAGTTCTTC
NA	TRBV10-3	NA	TRBJ2-1	CAISGQGGNEQFF	TGTGCCATCAGTGGTCAGGGTGGGAATGAGCAGTTCTTC
NA	TRBV19	NA	TRBJ1-2	CASSISPDRRFNYGYTF	TGTGCCAGTAGTATAAGTCCGGACAGAAGGTTCAACTATGGCTACACCTTC
NA	TRBV29-1	NA	TRBJ1-4	CSVDGGTNEKLFF	TGCAGCGTTGATGGTGGCACTAATGAAAAACTGTTTTTT
NA	TRBV4-3	TRBD1	TRBJ2-7	CASSLGTDPSQEQYF	TGCGCCAGCAGCCTAGGGACAGACCCTTCTCAAGAGCAGTACTTC
NA	TRBV28	NA	TRBJ2-1	CASSLGQAGIYNEQFF	TGTGCCAGCAGTTTAGGGCAGGCCGGAATATACAATGAGCAGTTCTTC
NA	TRBV7-9	NA	TRBJ1-1	CASSSPGATEAFF	TGTGCCAGCAGCTCCCCAGGGGCGACTGAAGCTTTCTTT
NA	TRBV10-3	TRBD1	TRBJ1-1	CAISESRTGENTEAFF	TGTGCCATCAGTGAGTCACGGACAGGGGAGAACACTGAAGCTTTCTTT
NA	TRBV5-4	TRBD2	TRBJ2-3	CASRGMGLGGTDTQYF	TGTGCCAGCCGAGGGATGGGACTAGGAGGGACAGATACGCAGTATTTT
NA	TRBV4-1	NA	TRBJ2-5	CASSAHEGRETQYF	TGCGCCAGCAGCGCCCACGAAGGGAGGGAGACCCAGTACTTC
NA	TRBV7-9	NA	TRBJ1-1	CASSFQVGKTEAFF	TGTGCCAGCAGCTTCCAGGTCGGGAAAACTGAAGCTTTCTTT
NA	TRBV6-5	TRBD1	TRBJ1-1	CASNLGQGADTEAFF	TGTGCCAGCAACCTAGGACAGGGGGCGGACACTGAAGCTTTCTTT
NA	TRBV18	NA	TRBJ2-1	CANPLQLSYNEQFF	TGTGCGAATCCATTGCAACTCTCCTACAATGAGCAGTTCTTC
NA	TRBV3-1/TRBV3-2	TRBD1	TRBJ2-3	CASSGEGQGADTQYF	TGTGCCAGCAGCGGCGAAGGACAGGGGGCAGATACGCAGTATTTT
NA	TRBV19	TRBD1	TRBJ2-7	CASSRDRYYEQYF	TGTGCCAGTTCCCGGGACAGGTACTACGAGCAGTACTTC
once	TRBV19	TRBD2	TRBJ2-1	CASSIELGTSYNEQFF	TGTGCCAGTAGTATAGAACTCGGGACTAGCTACAATGAGCAGTTCTTC
NA	TRBV5-4	NA	TRBJ2-1	CASSGAGKGGIEQFF	TGTGCCAGCAGCGGAGCCGGAAAGGGGGGGATTGAGCAGTTCTTC
NA	TRBV4-1	TRBD2	TRBJ2-1	CASSQAVLAGGDEQFF	TGCGCCAGCAGCCAAGCGGTGTTAGCGGGAGGAGACGAGCAGTTCTTC
NA	TRBV7-2	TRBD2	TRBJ2-7	CASSNSGAVYEQYF	TGTGCCAGCAGCAATAGCGGGGCTGTCTACGAGCAGTACTTC
NA	TRBV19	NA	TRBJ1-4	CAWGLLEKLFF	TGTGCCTGGGGACTTTTAGAAAAACTGTTTTTT
NA	TRBV9	NA	TRBJ1-2	CASRGTNYGYTF	TGTGCCAGCAGAGGGACAAACTATGGCTACACCTTC
NA	TRBV19	NA	TRBJ2-2	CASSGERQGGSGELFF	TGTGCCAGTAGTGGGGAGAGGCAGGGAGGTTCCGGGGAGCTGTTTTTT
NA	TRBV5-1	NA	TRBJ1-1	CASSLEAGDESEAFF	TGCGCCAGCAGCTTGGAGGCAGGGGACGAGAGTGAAGCTTTCTTT
NA	TRBV28	NA	TRBJ1-1	CASSPGRGLRNTEAFF	TGTGCCAGCAGCCCGGGGAGGGGTCTCCGGAACACTGAAGCTTTCTTT
NA	TRBV30	NA	TRBJ2-4	CAWSLPGGRTMYF	TGTGCCTGGAGTCTCCCAGGGGGGAGAACCATGTACTTC
NA	TRBV18	TRBD2	TRBJ2-2	CASSPGLAGVGTGELFF	TGTGCCAGCTCACCCGGACTAGCGGGAGTTGGCACCGGGGAGCTGTTTTTT
NA	TRBV7-3	TRBD1	TRBJ2-2	CASSSPTRDRESTGELFF	TGTGCCAGCAGCTCACCGACTAGGGACAGGGAGAGCACCGGGGAGCTGTTTTTT
NA	TRBV5-6	TRBD1	TRBJ1-6	CASSWGQGYADSPLHF	TGTGCCAGCAGCTGGGGACAGGGGTACGCTGATTCACCCCTCCACTTT
NA	TRBV3-1/TRBV3-2	NA	TRBJ2-7	CASSQGQTYEQYF	TGTGCCAGCAGCCAAGGGCAGACCTACGAGCAGTACTTC
NA	TRBV6-6	NA	TRBJ1-2	CASSYFGAGSGYTF	TGTGCCAGCAGTTATTTCGGGGCGGGGTCGGGCTACACCTTC
NA	TRBV10-2	TRBD1	TRBJ1-6	CASQGGEVGSPLHF	TGCGCCTCCCAGGGGGGCGAAGTCGGCTCACCCCTCCACTTT
NA	TRBV6-2/TRBV6-3	TRBD1	TRBJ1-1	CASSRTGILTEAFF	TGTGCCAGCAGCCGGACAGGAATTTTGACTGAAGCTTTCTTT
NA	TRBV9	TRBD1	TRBJ2-7	CASSVGQEGYEQYF	TGTGCCAGCAGCGTGGGACAGGAGGGCTACGAGCAGTACTTC
NA	TRBV29-1	TRBD1	TRBJ1-1	CSAFRDSPEAFF	TGCAGCGCCTTCAGGGACAGCCCTGAAGCTTTCTTT